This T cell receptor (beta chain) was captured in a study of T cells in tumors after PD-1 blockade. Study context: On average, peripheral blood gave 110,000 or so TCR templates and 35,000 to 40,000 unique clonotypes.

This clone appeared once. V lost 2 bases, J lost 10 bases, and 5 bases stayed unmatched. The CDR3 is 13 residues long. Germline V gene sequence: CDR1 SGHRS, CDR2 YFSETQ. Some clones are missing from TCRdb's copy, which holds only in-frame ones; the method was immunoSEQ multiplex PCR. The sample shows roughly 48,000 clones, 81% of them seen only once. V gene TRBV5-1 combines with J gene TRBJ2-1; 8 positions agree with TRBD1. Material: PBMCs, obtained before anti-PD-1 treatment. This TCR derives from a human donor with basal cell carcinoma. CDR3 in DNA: TGCGCCAGCAGCTTCGACAGGGGCCGGGAGCAGTTCTTC. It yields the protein CASSFDRGREQFF.